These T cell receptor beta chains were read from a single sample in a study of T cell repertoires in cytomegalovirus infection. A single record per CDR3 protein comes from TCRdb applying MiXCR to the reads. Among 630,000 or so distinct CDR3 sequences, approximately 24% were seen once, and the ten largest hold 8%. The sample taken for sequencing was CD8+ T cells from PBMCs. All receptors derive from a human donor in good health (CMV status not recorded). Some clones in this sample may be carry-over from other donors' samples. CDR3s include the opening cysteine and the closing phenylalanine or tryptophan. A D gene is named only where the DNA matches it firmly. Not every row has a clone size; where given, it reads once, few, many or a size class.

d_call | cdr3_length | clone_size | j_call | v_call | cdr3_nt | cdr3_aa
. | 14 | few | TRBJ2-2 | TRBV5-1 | TGCGCCAGCAGCCCCCCAATTAACACCGGGGAGCTGTTTTTT | CASSPPINTGELFF
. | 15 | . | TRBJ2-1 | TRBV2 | TGTGCCAGCAGTGAATGGGGGGGCAGGCCCAATGAGCAGTTCTTC | CASSEWGGRPNEQFF
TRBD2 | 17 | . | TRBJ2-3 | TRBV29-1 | TGCAGCGTGGTTCTCCGGGCTAGCGGGGGGAGCACAGATACGCAGTATTTT | CSVVLRASGGSTDTQYF
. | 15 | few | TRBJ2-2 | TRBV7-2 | TGTGCCAGCAGCCCCTTCCCGGGAAACACCGGGGAGCTGTTTTTT | CASSPFPGNTGELFF
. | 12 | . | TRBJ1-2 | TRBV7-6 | TGTACCAGCAGGCTGGGGGCGAATGGCTACACCTTC | CTSRLGANGYTF
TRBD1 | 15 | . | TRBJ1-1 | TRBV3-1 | TGTGCCAGCAGCCTGACAGGGGCAGGTTACACTGAAGCTTTCTTT | CASSLTGAGYTEAFF
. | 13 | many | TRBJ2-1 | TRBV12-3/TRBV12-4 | TGTGCCAGCAGTTTAGGGGCCGCCAATGAGCAGTTCTTC | CASSLGAANEQFF
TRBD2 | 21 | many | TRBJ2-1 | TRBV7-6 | TGTGCCAGCAGCTTAGGAATAACTAGCGAAGACCCCACTTTCTCCTACAATGAGCAGTTCTTC | CASSLGITSEDPTFSYNEQFF
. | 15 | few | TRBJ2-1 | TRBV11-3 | TGTGCCAGCAGCTTAGTTTCAGGGAGGAGCAATGAGCAGTTCTTC | CASSLVSGRSNEQFF
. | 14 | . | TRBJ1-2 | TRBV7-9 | TGTGCCAGCAGCTTAATAGGGGACCTAGGTGGCTACACCTTC | CASSLIGDLGGYTF
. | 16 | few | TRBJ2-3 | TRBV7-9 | TGTGCCAGCAGCTTAGCATATGGTAGGATAGGCGATACGCAGTATTTT | CASSLAYGRIGDTQYF
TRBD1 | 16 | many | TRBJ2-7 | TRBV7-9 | TGTGCCAGCAGCGGACAGGGCGTGGACGACTCCTACGAGCAGTACTTC | CASSGQGVDDSYEQYF
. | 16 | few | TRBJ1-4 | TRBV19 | TGTGCCAGTAGTACCTTGGGGGGATCCTCTAATGAAAAACTGTTTTTT | CASSTLGGSSNEKLFF
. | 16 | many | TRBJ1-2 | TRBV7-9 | TGTGCCAGCAGCTTCGGGCAGGCTCTCTCCTCTCCTGGCTACACCTTC | CASSFGQALSSPGYTF
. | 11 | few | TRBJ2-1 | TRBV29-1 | TGCAGCGTTCCTTCCTACAATGAGCAGTTCTTC | CSVPSYNEQFF
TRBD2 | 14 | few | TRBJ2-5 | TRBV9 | TGTGCCAGCAGCGTAGATCGACTAGCGAAGACCCAGTACTTC | CASSVDRLAKTQYF
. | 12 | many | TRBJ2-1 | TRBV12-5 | TGTGCTAGTGGTTTGGGACGGCTAGCAAAATTCTTC | CASGLGRLAKFF
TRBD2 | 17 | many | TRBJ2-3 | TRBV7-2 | TGTGCCAGCAGCTTCCCCCAGGGAGGGGTAGCGCCAGATACGCAGTATTTT | CASSFPQGGVAPDTQYF
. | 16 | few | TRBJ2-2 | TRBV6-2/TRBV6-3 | TGTGCCAGCAGATATACCGAACATCTGGGGACCGGGGAGCTGTTTTTT | CASRYTEHLGTGELFF
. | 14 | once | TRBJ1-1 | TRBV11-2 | TGTGCCACCGTTAATGGGGACTACGTCCCTGAAGCTTTCTTT | CATVNGDYVPEAFF
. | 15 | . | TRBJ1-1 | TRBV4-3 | TGCGCCAGCAGCCAAAACAGCGGGACGAACACTGAAGCTTTCTTT | CASSQNSGTNTEAFF
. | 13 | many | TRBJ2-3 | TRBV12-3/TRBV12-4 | TGTGCCAGCGGAGGAGGGAGCACAGATACGCAGTATTTT | CASGGGSTDTQYF
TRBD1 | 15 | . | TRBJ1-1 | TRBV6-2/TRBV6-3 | TGTGCCAGTCGTGGGACAGGGCTCATGAGGGCTGAAGCTTTCTTT | CASRGTGLMRAEAFF
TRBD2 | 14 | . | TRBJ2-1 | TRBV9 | TGTGCCAGCAGCGGGACTAGCGGGAACAATGAGCAGTTCTTC | CASSGTSGNNEQFF
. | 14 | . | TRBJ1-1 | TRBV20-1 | TGCAGTGCTCCCTGGGGATATTTGAACACTGAAGCTTTCTTT | CSAPWGYLNTEAFF
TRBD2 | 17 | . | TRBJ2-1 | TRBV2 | TGTGCCAGCAGTGACCCAGCGGGGGGCCCAAACTACAATGAGCAGTTCTTC | CASSDPAGGPNYNEQFF
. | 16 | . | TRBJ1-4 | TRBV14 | TGTGCCAGCAGCCAAGATTTGGGGGGGCGAGGTGAAAAACTGTTTTTT | CASSQDLGGRGEKLFF
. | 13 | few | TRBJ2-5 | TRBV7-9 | TGTGCCAGCAGCCCGAGGGGGATGGAGACCCAGTACTTC | CASSPRGMETQYF
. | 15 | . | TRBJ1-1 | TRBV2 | TGTGCCAGCGCTGGTAAATCTAGGGCCGACACTGAAGCTTTCTTT | CASAGKSRADTEAFF
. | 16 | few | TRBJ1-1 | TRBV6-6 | TGTGCCAGCAGTTTCCCTGAGATGGAAGACGAGAATGAAGCTTTCTTT | CASSFPEMEDENEAFF
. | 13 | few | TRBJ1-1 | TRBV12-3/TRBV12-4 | TGTGCCAGCAGTCCACTCCGAGAGGGTGAAGCTTTCTTT | CASSPLREGEAFF
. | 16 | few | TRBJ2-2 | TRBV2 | TGTGCCAGCAGTGTATCATGGACAGCGAACACCGGGGAGCTGTTTTTT | CASSVSWTANTGELFF
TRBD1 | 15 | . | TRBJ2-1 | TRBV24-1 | TGTGCCACCAGTGAATTAGGACAGGGGGGTGATGAGCAGTTCTTC | CATSELGQGGDEQFF
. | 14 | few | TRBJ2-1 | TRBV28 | TGTGCCAGCAGTCCCTTCGGCCGGAATCAGTGGCAGTTCTTC | CASSPFGRNQWQFF
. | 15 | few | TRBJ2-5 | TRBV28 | TGTGCCAGCCAGGGGGAGCGGGGTTTTCGGGAGACCCAGTACTTC | CASQGERGFRETQYF
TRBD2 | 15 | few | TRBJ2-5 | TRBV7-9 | TGTGCCAGCAGCTCCACCAGCGGGGGACAAGAGACCCAGTACTTC | CASSSTSGGQETQYF
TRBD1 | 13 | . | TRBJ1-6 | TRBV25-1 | TGTGCCAGCAGAGACAGGGGTGGTACACCCCTCCACTTT | CASRDRGGTPLHF
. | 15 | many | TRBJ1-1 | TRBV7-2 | TGTGCCAGCAGCTTGCCACAGGGAACTAGGACTGAAGCTTTCTTT | CASSLPQGTRTEAFF
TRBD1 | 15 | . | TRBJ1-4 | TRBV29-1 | TGCAGCGTTGAATCCCCGGGACAGAATAATGAAAAACTGTTTTTT | CSVESPGQNNEKLFF
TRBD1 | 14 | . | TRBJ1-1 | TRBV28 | TGTGCCAGCAGCCGCCGGGGACAGCACACTGAAGCTTTCTTT | CASSRRGQHTEAFF